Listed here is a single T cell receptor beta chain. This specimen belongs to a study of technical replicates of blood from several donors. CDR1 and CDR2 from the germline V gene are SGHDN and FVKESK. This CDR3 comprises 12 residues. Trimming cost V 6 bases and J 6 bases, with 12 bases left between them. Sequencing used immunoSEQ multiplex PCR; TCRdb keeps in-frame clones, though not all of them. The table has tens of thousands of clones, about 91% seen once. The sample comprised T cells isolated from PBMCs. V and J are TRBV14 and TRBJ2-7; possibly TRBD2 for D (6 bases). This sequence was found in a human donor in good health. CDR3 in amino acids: CASSFGGTEQYF. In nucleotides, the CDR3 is TGTGCCAGCAGTTTCGGAGGGACCGAGCAGTACTTC.